This entry concerns a single T cell receptor beta chain. The data stem from a study of blood T cell repertoires in COVID-19. Study overall: The analysed material was cDNA or gDNA that came from T cells, B-cell-depleted T cells, or PBMCs.

The V and J ends lost 0 bases and 0 bases respectively, with 11 bases between them. The CDR3 covers 16 residues. Per the germline V gene, CDR1 is MNHEY and CDR2 is SVGAGI. Using immunoSEQ multiplex PCR, the repertoire was profiled, and TCRdb retains in-frame clones only, with some absent. This sample has 110,000 to 150,000 clones; approximately 86% occur once, and the top ten carry roughly 5.4%. Input material: peripheral blood. The source of this sequence is a human donor in a cohort sampled during active COVID-19. The rearrangement joins TRBV6-5 to TRBJ1-1; no definite D call. CDR3 nucleotides: TGTGCCAGCAGTTACTCCATTACAGCTATGAACACTGAAGCTTTCTTT. This gives the protein CASSYSITAMNTEAFF.